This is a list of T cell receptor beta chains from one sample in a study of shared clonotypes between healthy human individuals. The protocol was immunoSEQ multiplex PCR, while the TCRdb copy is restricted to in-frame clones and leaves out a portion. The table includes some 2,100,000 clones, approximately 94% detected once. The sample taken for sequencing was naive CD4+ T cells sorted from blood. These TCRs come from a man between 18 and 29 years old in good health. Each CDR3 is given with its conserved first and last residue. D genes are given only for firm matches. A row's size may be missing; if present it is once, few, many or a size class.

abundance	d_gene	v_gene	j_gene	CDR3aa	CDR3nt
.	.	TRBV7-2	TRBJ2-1	CASSRLSAEQFF	TGTGCCAGCAGCCGACTTAGCGCTGAGCAGTTCTTC
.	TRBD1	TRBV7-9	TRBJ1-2	CASSLDRDLHGYTF	TGTGCCAGCAGCTTGGACAGGGACCTCCACGGCTACACCTTC
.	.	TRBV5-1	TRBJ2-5	CASSLGGQETQYF	TGCGCCAGCAGCTTGGGAGGTCAAGAGACCCAGTACTTC
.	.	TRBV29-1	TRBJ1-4	CSVAGIGGVGEKLFF	TGCAGCGTTGCAGGGATCGGGGGCGTCGGTGAAAAACTGTTTTTT
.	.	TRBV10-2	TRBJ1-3	CASGESSGNTIYF	TGCGCCAGCGGGGAGAGCTCTGGAAACACCATATATTTT
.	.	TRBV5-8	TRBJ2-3	CASSLEGGTDTQYF	TGTGCCAGCAGCTTGGAGGGAGGCACAGATACGCAGTATTTT
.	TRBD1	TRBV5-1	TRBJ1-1	CASSDRGVMNTEAFF	TGCGCCAGCAGTGACAGGGGAGTTATGAACACTGAAGCTTTCTTT
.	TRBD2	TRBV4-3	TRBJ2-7	CASSQAREVIDEQYF	TGCGCCAGCAGCCAAGCCCGGGAGGTAATTGACGAGCAGTACTTC
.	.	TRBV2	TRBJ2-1	CASSEGQYGNEQFF	TGTGCCAGCAGTGAGGGACAATATGGGAATGAGCAGTTCTTC
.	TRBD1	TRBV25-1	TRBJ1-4	CASSATGAANEKLFF	TGTGCCAGCAGTGCAACAGGGGCGGCTAATGAAAAACTGTTTTTT
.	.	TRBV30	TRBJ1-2	CAWSRVNYGYTF	TGTGCCTGGAGTCGGGTGAATTATGGCTACACCTTC
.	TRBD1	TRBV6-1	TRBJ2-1	CASSWTGSTYNEQFF	TGTGCCAGCAGCTGGACAGGGTCGACCTACAATGAGCAGTTCTTC
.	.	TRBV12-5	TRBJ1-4	CASGLVMVPGAIVEKLFF	TGTGCTAGTGGTTTGGTAATGGTCCCCGGGGCTATTGTTGAAAAACTGTTTTTT
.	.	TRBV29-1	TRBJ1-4	CSASGANEKLFF	TGCAGCGCTTCAGGTGCTAATGAAAAACTGTTTTTT
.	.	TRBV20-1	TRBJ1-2	CSARGGDGYTF	TGCAGTGCACGAGGTGGGGATGGCTACACCTTC
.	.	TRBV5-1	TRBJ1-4	CASSLALGAGTNEKLFF	TGCGCCAGCAGCTTGGCGTTAGGGGCAGGGACTAATGAAAAACTGTTTTTT
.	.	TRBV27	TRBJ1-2	CATRTREGQYGYTF	TGTGCCACCCGGACGAGGGAGGGCCAATATGGCTACACCTTC
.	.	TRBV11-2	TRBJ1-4	CASSWSGKGNEKLFF	TGTGCCAGCAGCTGGTCAGGGAAGGGGAATGAAAAACTGTTTTTT
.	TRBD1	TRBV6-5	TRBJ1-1	CASRRGRDTEAFF	TGTGCCAGCAGAAGGGGGCGCGACACTGAAGCTTTCTTT
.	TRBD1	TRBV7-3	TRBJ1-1	CASSEGDSGAEAFF	TGTGCCAGCAGCGAAGGGGACAGTGGCGCTGAAGCTTTCTTT
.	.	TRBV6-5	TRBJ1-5	CASSYSELGNQPQHF	TGTGCCAGCAGTTACTCTGAATTAGGCAATCAGCCCCAGCATTTT
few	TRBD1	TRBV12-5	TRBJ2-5	CASVNDRDYQETQYF	TGTGCTAGTGTCAACGACAGGGATTACCAAGAGACCCAGTACTTC
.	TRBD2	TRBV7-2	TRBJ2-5	CASSLVGSGGPGETQYF	TGTGCCAGCAGCTTAGTCGGTAGCGGGGGGCCAGGGGAGACCCAGTACTTC
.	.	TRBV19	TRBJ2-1	CASSIDRLSSYNEQFF	TGTGCCAGTAGTATCGACAGGCTAAGCTCCTACAATGAGCAGTTCTTC
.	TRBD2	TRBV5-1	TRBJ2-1	CASSLDLAGYNEQFF	TGCGCCAGCAGCTTGGACCTAGCGGGGTACAATGAGCAGTTCTTC
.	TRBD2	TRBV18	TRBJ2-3	CASSPLSGGNTDTQYF	TGTGCCAGCTCACCTCTTAGCGGGGGGAACACAGATACGCAGTATTTT
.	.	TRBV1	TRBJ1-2	CTSSRSREQVNGYTF	TGCACCAGCAGCCGAAGTAGGGAACAGGTTAATGGCTACACCTTC
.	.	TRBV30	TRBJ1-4	CAWSRTATNEKLFF	TGTGCCTGGAGTCGGACGGCAACTAATGAAAAACTGTTTTTT
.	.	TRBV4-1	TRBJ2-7	CASSQAPGRNYEQYF	TGCGCCAGCAGCCAAGCTCCGGGACGGAACTACGAGCAGTACTTC
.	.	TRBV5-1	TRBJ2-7	CASSLTDSSYEQYF	TGCGCCAGCAGCTTGACAGATAGCTCCTACGAGCAGTACTTC
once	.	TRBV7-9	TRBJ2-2	CASSLSFSTGELFF	TGTGCCAGCAGCTTATCATTCTCCACCGGGGAGCTGTTTTTT
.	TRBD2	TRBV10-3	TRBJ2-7	CAISENSGDLREQYF	TGTGCCATCAGTGAAAATAGCGGGGACTTGCGCGAGCAGTACTTC
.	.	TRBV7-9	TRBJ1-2	CASSLGQATYGYTF	TGTGCCAGCAGCTTAGGTCAGGCGACCTATGGCTACACCTTC
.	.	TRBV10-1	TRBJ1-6	CASSGMDNSPLHF	TGCGCCAGCAGTGGGATGGATAATTCACCCCTCCACTTT
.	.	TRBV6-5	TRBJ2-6	CASSYRVGANVLTF	TGTGCCAGCAGTTACAGGGTTGGGGCCAACGTCCTGACTTTC
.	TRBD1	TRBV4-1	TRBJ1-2	CASSQPGRSRGQGYTF	TGCGCCAGCAGCCAGCCCGGCCGCTCCAGGGGGCAGGGCTACACCTTC
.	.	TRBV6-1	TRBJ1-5	CASSGTSYQPQHF	TGTGCCAGCAGTGGGACTTCTTATCAGCCCCAGCATTTT
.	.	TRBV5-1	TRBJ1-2	CASSPANYGYTF	TGCGCCAGCAGCCCAGCCAACTATGGCTACACCTTC
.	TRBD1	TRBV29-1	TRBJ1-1	CSATGGGSEAFF	TGCAGCGCGACAGGGGGCGGATCTGAAGCTTTCTTT
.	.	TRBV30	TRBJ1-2	CAWSVGEGYTF	TGTGCCTGGAGTGTTGGGGAAGGCTACACCTTC
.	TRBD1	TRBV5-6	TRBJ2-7	CASSMPATGTVYEQYF	TGTGCCAGCAGCATGCCAGCGACAGGGACAGTCTACGAGCAGTACTTC
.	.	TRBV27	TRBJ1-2	CASRDGNYGYTF	TGTGCCAGCAGGGACGGTAACTATGGCTACACCTTC
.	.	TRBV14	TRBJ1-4	CASSLIQNEGKLFF	TGTGCCAGCAGCCTGATCCAGAACGAGGGAAAACTGTTTTTT
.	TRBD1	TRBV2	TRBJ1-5	CASRRGPFGTGAQPQHF	TGTGCCAGCAGGAGGGGTCCATTCGGGACAGGGGCACAGCCCCAGCATTTT
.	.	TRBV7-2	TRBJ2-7	CASSLVYVGVGSYEQYF	TGTGCCAGCAGCTTAGTGTACGTGGGAGTGGGGTCCTACGAGCAGTACTTC
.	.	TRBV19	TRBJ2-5	CASSFTGTQYF	TGTGCCAGTAGTTTTACAGGGACCCAGTACTTC
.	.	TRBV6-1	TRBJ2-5	CASSDQGPGPRLEETQYF	TGTGCCAGCAGTGATCAGGGACCGGGACCCCGATTGGAGGAGACCCAGTACTTC
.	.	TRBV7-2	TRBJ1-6	CASSLGAANSPLHF	TGTGCCAGCAGCTTAGGGGCAGCAAATTCACCCCTCCACTTT
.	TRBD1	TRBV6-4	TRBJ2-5	CASSPTGVGETQYF	TGTGCCAGCAGCCCTACAGGGGTCGGAGAGACCCAGTACTTC
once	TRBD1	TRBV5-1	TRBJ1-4	CASSLEGQGNEKLFF	TGCGCCAGCAGCTTGGAGGGACAGGGTAATGAAAAACTGTTTTTT
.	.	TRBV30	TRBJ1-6	CAVEANSPLHF	TGTGCCGTTGAGGCAAATTCACCCCTCCACTTT
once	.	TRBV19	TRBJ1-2	CASSIDGQDDFYTF	TGTGCCAGTAGTATAGATGGTCAGGACGACTTCTACACCTTC
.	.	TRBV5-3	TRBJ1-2	CARSLGLQGIIYGYTF	TGTGCCAGAAGCTTGGGGCTGCAGGGAATTATCTATGGCTACACCTTC
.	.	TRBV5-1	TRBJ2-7	CASSWGDRSYEQYF	TGCGCCAGCAGCTGGGGGGACAGAAGCTACGAGCAGTACTTC
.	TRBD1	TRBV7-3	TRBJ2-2	CASSRWSPGQLNTGELFF	TGTGCCAGCAGTCGTTGGTCCCCGGGACAGCTAAACACCGGGGAGCTGTTTTTT